This T cell receptor beta chain is from a study of a mutant IDH1 vaccine in newly diagnosed glioma. As to this clone: The antigen is undetermined.

Repertoires were generated with immunoSEQ multiplex PCR, while TCRdb's copy carries only in-frame clones and drops some. The sample comprises 40,000 to 55,000 clones, around 80% of which are singletons, and 9.5% to 15% rests with the top ten. CDR3 length: 15 residues. CDR1 and CDR2 (germline): MNHEY, SMNVEV (reference sequence). Trimming left V 3 bases short and J 3 bases short, with 11 bases between. Noted time point: week 35, safety follow-up. Vaccination comprised doses that each held 300 ug of mutant IDH1 20-mer peptide, plus topical imiquimod. During weeks 1, 3, 5, 7, 11, 15, 19 and 23, patients received eight vaccinations.

This material consisted of PBMCs, taken from a glioma patient whose treatment included an IDH1 peptide vaccine. The chain recombines TRBV27 with TRBJ2-2; tentatively, D is TRBD1 (5 bases). The clonotype comes from a man aged 35 to 55 with glioma. The CDR3 spells CASSLGRGYTGELFF. CDR3 sequence (DNA): TGTGCCAGCAGTTTGGGAAGGGGATACACCGGGGAGCTGTTTTTT.